The 3 T cell receptor beta chains below come from one sample, sequenced in a study of cytomegalovirus exposure and HLA in healthy donors. The primer mix had 60 Vbeta and 13 Jbeta primers. The repertoire was sequenced with immunoSEQ multiplex PCR; TCRdb's copy has only in-frame clones and lacks some. This table has some 93,000 clones, just under 80% appearing once. The sequenced material came from PBMCs. The origin of the receptors is a woman aged 40 to 50 in good health and CMV-seronegative.

CDR3 sequence (DNA): TGCGCCAGCAGTGAGTCGATCGGAGCCAAAAACATTCAGTACTTC. Protein: CASSESIGAKNIQYF. V usage is TRBV10-2 and J usage is TRBJ2-4; D remains unclear. The CDR3 has 15 residues. V was clipped by 0 bases and J by 0 bases, with 6 bases between them. Germline V lookup: CDR1 WSHSY, CDR2 SAAADI.

V is TRBV28 and J is TRBJ1-1; unclear D gene. This CDR3 has 14 residues. The V end was cut by 2 bases, the J end by 1 base, with 8 bases between. The germline V gene encodes CDR1 MDHEN and CDR2 SYDVKM. CDR3: CASSLPDWNTEAFF. The CDR3 coding sequence is TGTGCCAGCAGTTTACCAGACTGGAACACTGAAGCTTTCTTT.

This sequence joins TRBV9 and TRBJ2-2, with 7 bases identical to TRBD2. CDR3 length equals 13 residues. V was clipped by 3 bases and J by 5 bases; unmatched bases: 1. In germline, CDR1 is SGDLS, CDR2 YYNGEE. The CDR3 coding sequence is TGTGCCAGCAGCGCCGGGGGGACCGGGGAGCTGTTTTTT. Protein product: CASSAGGTGELFF.